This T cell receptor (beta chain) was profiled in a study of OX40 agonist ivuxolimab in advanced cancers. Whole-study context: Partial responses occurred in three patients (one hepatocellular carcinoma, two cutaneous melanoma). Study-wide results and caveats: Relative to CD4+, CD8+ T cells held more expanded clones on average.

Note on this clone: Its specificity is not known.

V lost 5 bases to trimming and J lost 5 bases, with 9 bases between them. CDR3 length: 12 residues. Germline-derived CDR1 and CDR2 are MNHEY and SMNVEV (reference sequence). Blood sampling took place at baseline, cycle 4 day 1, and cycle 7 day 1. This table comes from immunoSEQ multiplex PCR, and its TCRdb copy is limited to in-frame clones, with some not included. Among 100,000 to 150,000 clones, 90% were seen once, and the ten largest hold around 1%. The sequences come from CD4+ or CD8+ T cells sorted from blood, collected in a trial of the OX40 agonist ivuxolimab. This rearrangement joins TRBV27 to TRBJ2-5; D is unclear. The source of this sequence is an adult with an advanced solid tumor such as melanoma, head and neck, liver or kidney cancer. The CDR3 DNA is TGTGCCAGCAGTGGTTTAGGGGAGACCCAGTACTTC. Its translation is CASSGLGETQYF.